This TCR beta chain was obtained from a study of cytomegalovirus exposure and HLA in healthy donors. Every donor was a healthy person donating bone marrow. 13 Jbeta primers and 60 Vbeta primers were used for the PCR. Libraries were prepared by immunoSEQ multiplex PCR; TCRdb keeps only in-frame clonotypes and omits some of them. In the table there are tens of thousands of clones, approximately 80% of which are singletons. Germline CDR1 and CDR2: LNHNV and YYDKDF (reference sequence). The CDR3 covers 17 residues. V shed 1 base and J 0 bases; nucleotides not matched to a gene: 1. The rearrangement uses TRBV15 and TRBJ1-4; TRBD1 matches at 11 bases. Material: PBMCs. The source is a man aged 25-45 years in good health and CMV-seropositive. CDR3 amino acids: CATSRVGQGATNEKLFF. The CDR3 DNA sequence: TGTGCCACCAGCAGAGTGGGACAGGGGGCAACTAATGAAAAACTGTTTTTT.